Presented here are 14 T cell receptor beta chains from one specimen sequenced in a study of T cell changes during pregnancy in multiple sclerosis. Sequencing was performed with immunoSEQ multiplex PCR; in TCRdb, only in-frame clones are kept and a portion is missing. This table has approximately 60,000 clones, roughly nine tenths appearing once. The specimen was peripheral blood, collected before pregnancy. The receptors were sampled from a female donor with multiple sclerosis, enrolled in a pregnancy study.

J is TRBJ2-4 and V is TRBV7-2, with TRBD2 matching 7 bases. The CDR3 runs to 15 residues. V shed 5 bases, J shed 1 base, and the junction held 5 bases outside the gene matches. Germline assignment: CDR1 SGHTA and CDR2 FQGNSA. Here the CDR3 reads CASSPGGLAKNIQYF. The CDR3 DNA is TGTGCCAGCAGCCCGGGGGGTTTGGCCAAAAACATTCAGTACTTC. The full variable domain, completed using reference TRBV7-2 and TRBJ2-4, is GAGVSQSPSNKVTEKGKDVELRCDPISGHTALYWYRQSLGQGLEFLIYFQGNSAPDKSGLPSDRFSAERTGGSVSTLTIQRTQQEDSAVYLCASSPGGLAKNIQYFGAGTRLSVL.

The chain recombines TRBV28 with TRBJ1-6, with 9 bases lining up with TRBD1. The CDR3 is 15 residues long. J gave up 9 bases and V 4 bases, and 7 bases lay outside the gene matches. Germline-derived CDR1 and CDR2 are MDHEN and SYDVKM. CDR3 sequence (DNA): TGTGCCAGCAGTTCACTAACAGGGGGCTTTTCACCCCTCCACTTT. It encodes CASSSLTGGFSPLHF.

The gene calls are TRBV15 and TRBJ1-5; 9 nucleotides match TRBD1. Trimming removed 0 bases from V and 2 bases from J; junction bases left unmatched: 8. The germline CDR1 and CDR2 sequences are LNHNV and YYDKDF (reference sequence). There are 18 residues in the CDR3. Here the CDR3 reads CATSRDADRGVGNQPQHF. CDR3 in DNA: TGTGCCACCAGCAGAGACGCCGACAGGGGGGTAGGCAATCAGCCCCAGCATTTT.

The chain combines TRBV15 with TRBJ1-1, with a tentative D call TRBD1 (6 bases). Germline-derived CDR1 and CDR2 are LNHNV and YYDKDF (reference sequence). Trimming took off 3 bases at V and 5 bases at J, with 22 bases between the two ends. CDR3 length: 17 residues. For the CDR3, the DNA is TGTGCCACCAGCAGCACTTTCACAGGGCCCGCTGGGACTGAAGCTTTCTTT. It encodes CATSSTFTGPAGTEAFF.

V and J are TRBV2 and TRBJ2-5, with a tentative D call TRBD2 (7 bases). Germline CDR1 SNHLY, CDR2 FYNNEI. The V gene lost 6 bases and the J gene lost 4 bases, with 12 bases spanning the gap. The CDR3 sequence is 13 residues long. CDR3 nucleotide sequence: TGTGCCAGCAGAGTTAGGGGGGGAGAGACCCAGTACTTC. Amino acid sequence: CASRVRGGETQYF.

The gene calls are TRBV20-1 and TRBJ1-3; no reliable D call. Germline-derived CDR1 and CDR2 are DFQATT and SNEGSKA (reference sequence). V lost 7 bases, J lost 3 bases, and 7 bases lay in between. The CDR3 runs to 11 residues. CDR3 nucleotides: TGCAGTGGAACAGATGGAAACACCATATATTTT. The encoded protein is CSGTDGNTIYF.

This chain links TRBV9 with TRBJ1-2; tentatively, D is TRBD1 (5 bases). V was clipped by 3 bases and J by 1 base, with 13 bases between them. Germline-derived CDR1 and CDR2 are SGDLS and YYNGEE. CDR3 length: 15 amino acids. The CDR3 reads CASSALDSFNYGYTF. CDR3 sequence (DNA): TGTGCCAGCAGCGCCCTCGACAGTTTTAACTATGGCTACACCTTC. Based on the CDR3 plus reference TRBV9 and TRBJ1-2, the full variable domain is DSGVTQTPKHLITATGQRVTLRCSPRSGDLSVYWYQQSLDQGLQFLIQYYNGEERAKGNILERFSAQQFPDLHSELNLSSLELGDSALYFCASSALDSFNYGYTFGSGTRLTVV.

On this clone: Germline is not matched at one junction end, which may reflect a read error. The same CDR3 can be traced to other DNA sequences in this sample. This rearrangement joins TRBV7-9 to TRBJ1-1, with TRBD1 identical over 8 bases. This CDR3 region has 13 residues. From germline, CDR1 is SEHNR and CDR2 FQNEAQ (reference sequence). CDR3 region: CASRSGGGTEAFF. CDR3 nucleotides: TGTGCCAGCAGGTCAGGGGGCGGCACTGAAGCTTTTTTT.

This clone was picked up one time. J is TRBJ2-3 and V is TRBV10-3; 9 nucleotides match TRBD1. The CDR3 covers 17 residues. The V and J ends lost 6 bases and 0 bases, in that order; junction bases with no gene match: 10. Germline values: CDR1 ENHRY, CDR2 SYGVKD. The CDR3 bases are TGTGCCATCAGGGGGCGGGACAGGGACTTTAGCACAGATACGCAGTATTTT. Protein: CAIRGRDRDFSTDTQYF.

The J gene is TRBJ2-1, the V gene TRBV9, with D uncertain. This CDR3 contains 17 residues. Per the germline V gene, CDR1 is SGDLS and CDR2 is YYNGEE. V was cut by 4 bases and J by 6 bases, with 23 bases left in between. The CDR3 region has the DNA TGTGCCAGCAGCAAAGACTCCCACCCTGCCACGGGCAATGAGCAGTTCTTC. It codes for CASSKDSHPATGNEQFF. Complete variable domain (other parts from reference TRBV9 and TRBJ2-1): DSGVTQTPKHLITATGQRVTLRCSPRSGDLSVYWYQQSLDQGLQFLIQYYNGEERAKGNILERFSAQQFPDLHSELNLSSLELGDSALYFCASSKDSHPATGNEQFFGPGTRLTVL.

The chain joins TRBV7-3 to TRBJ2-2; 7 bases align to TRBD2. V lost 6 bases to trimming and J lost 5 bases; unmatched junction nucleotides: 6. Germline CDR1 and CDR2: SGHTA and FQGTGA. The CDR3 is 14 residues long. CDR3 protein: CASRGRGETGELFF. DNA for the CDR3: TGTGCCAGCAGGGGACGGGGGGAGACCGGGGAGCTGTTTTTT.

This chain connects TRBV4-2 to TRBJ2-5, with a tentative D call TRBD2 (7 bases). V was pared by 4 bases and J by 3 bases, with 15 bases between. Per the germline V gene, CDR1 is LGHNA and CDR2 is YNFKEQ. The length of the CDR3 is 15 residues. The CDR3 DNA reads TGTGCCAGCAGCCCCGGGCGGGGGCCAGAAGAGACCCAGTACTTC. Protein sequence: CASSPGRGPEETQYF.

The chain uses TRBV7-3 and TRBJ1-1; a possible D gene is TRBD1 (5 bases). Germline V gives CDR1 SGHTA, CDR2 FQGTGA. CDR3 length: 14 amino acids. V dropped 5 bases and J dropped 0 bases, with 10 bases sitting between them. The CDR3: CASSPDSMNTEAFF. In nucleotides, the CDR3 is TGTGCCAGCAGCCCCGACAGCATGAACACTGAAGCTTTCTTT.

The genes are TRBV9 and TRBJ2-2; the match to TRBD2 covers 8 bases. V lost 0 bases to trimming and J lost 1 base; unmatched junction nucleotides: 11. Germline V gene data show CDR1 as SGDLS and CDR2 as YYNGEE. This CDR3 is 19 amino acids long. The CDR3 reads CASSVAVLAATENTGELFF. The CDR3, as DNA: TGTGCCAGCAGCGTAGCGGTACTAGCGGCTACCGAGAACACCGGGGAGCTGTTTTTT.